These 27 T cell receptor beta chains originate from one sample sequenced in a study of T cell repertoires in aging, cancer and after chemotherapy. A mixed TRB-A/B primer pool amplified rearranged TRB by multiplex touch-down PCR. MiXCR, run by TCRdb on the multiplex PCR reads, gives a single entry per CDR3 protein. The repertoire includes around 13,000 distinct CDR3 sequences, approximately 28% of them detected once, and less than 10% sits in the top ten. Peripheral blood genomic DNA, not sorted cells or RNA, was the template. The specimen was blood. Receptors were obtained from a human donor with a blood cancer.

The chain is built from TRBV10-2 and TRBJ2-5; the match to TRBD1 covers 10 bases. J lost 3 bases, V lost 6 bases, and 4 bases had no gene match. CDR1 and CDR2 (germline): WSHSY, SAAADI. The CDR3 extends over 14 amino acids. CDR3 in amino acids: CASSPGTGEETQYF. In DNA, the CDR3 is TGCGCCAGCAGCCCCGGGACAGGGGAAGAGACCCAGTACTTC.

This chain's CDR3 is CAISELGSGYGYTF. The CDR3, as DNA: TGTGCCATCAGTGAGTTGGGCAGCGGCTATGGCTACACCTTC. The chain carries TRBV10-3 and TRBJ1-2; D gene uncertain. Trimming removed 1 base at V and 4 bases at J, with 10 bases between. The CDR3 is 14 residues long. CDR1 and CDR2 (germline): ENHRY, SYGVKD.

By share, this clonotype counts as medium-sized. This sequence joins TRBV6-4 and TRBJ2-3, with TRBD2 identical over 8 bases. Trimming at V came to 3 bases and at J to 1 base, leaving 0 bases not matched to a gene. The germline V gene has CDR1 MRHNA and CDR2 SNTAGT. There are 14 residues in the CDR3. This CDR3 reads CASSEAGGTDTQYF. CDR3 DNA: TGTGCCAGCAGTGAAGCGGGAGGCACAGATACGCAGTATTTT.

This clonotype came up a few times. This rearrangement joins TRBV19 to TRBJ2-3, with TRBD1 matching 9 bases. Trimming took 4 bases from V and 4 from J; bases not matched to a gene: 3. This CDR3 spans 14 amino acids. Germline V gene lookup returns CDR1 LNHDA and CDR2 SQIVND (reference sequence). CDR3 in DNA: TGTGCCAGTAGTAACAGGGGGCGCGCAGATACGCAGTATTTT. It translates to CASSNRGRADTQYF. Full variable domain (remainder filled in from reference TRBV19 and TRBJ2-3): DGGITQSPKYLFRKEGQNVTLSCEQNLNHDAMYWYRQDPGQGLRLIYYSQIVNDFQKGDIAEGYSVSREKKESFPLTVTSAQKNPTAFYLCASSNRGRADTQYFGPGTRLTVL.

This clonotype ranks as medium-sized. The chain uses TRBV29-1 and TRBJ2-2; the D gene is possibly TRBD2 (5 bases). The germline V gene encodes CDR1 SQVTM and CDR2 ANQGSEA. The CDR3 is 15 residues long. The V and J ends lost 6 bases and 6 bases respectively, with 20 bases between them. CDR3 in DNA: TGCAGCGTCCTAAAGGAGGATTTAAACCCCGGGGAGCTGTTTTTT. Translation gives CSVLKEDLNPGELFF.

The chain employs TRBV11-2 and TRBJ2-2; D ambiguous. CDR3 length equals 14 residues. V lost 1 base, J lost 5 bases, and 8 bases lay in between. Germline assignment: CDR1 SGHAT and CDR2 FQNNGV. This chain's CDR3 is CASSLGQGTGELFF. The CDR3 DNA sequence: TGTGCCAGCAGCTTAGGGCAAGGGACCGGGGAGCTGTTTTTT. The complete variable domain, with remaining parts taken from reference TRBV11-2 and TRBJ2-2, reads EAGVAQSPRYKIIEKRQSVAFWCNPISGHATLYWYQQILGQGPKLLIQFQNNGVVDDSQLPKDRFSAERLKGVDSTLKIQPAKLEDSAVYLCASSLGQGTGELFFGEGSRLTVL.

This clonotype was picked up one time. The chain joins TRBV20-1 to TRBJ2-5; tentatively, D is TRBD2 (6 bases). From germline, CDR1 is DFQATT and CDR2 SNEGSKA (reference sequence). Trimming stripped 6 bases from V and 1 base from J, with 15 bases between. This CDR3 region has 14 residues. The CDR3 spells CSATRPGGQETQYF. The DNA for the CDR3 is TGCAGTGCAACAAGGCCCGGGGGCCAAGAGACCCAGTACTTC.

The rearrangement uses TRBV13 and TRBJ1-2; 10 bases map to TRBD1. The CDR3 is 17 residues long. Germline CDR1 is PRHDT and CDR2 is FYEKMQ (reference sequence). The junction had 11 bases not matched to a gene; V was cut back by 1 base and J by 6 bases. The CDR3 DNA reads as TGTGCCAGCAGCTTAGCGCTTGACAGGGGGCACTCCAATGGCTACACCTTC. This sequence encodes CASSLALDRGHSNGYTF.

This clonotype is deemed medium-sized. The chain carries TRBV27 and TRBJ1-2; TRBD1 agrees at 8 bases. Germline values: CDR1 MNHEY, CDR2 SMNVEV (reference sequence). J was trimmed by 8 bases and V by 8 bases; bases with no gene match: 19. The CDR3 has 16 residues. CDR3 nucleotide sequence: TGTGCCAGCCGACCCGGGTTACACTGGACAGGGTCCGGCTACACCTTC. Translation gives CASRPGLHWTGSGYTF.

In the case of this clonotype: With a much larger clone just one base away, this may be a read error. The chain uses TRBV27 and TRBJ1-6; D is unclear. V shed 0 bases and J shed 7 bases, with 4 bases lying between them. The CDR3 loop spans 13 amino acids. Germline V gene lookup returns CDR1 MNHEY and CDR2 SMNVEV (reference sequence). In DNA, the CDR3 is TGTGCCAGCAGTTTATCAGGGAATTCACCCCTCCACTTT. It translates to CASSLSGNSPLHF.

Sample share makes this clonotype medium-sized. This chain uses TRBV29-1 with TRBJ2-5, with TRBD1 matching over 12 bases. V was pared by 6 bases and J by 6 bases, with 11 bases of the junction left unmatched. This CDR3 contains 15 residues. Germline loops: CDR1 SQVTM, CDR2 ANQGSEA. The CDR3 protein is CSVARGTGGTKTQYF. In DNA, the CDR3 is TGCAGCGTGGCTCGTGGGACAGGGGGCACAAAGACCCAGTACTTC.

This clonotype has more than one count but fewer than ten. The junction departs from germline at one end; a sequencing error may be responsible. The CDR3 sequence is CASSSGQGGINEKLFF. The CDR3 bases are TGCGCCAGCAGCTCGGGACAGGGGGGAATTAATGAAAAACTGTTTTTT. This chain connects TRBV5-6 to TRBJ1-4, with 11 positions matching TRBD1. The CDR3 extends over 16 amino acids. Germline CDR1 reads SGHDT; CDR2 reads YYEEEE.

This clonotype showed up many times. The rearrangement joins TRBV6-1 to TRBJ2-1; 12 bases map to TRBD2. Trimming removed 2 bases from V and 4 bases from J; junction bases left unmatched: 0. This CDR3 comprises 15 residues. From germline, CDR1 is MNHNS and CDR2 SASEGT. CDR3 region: CASSELAGGYNEQFF. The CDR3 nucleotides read TGTGCCAGCAGTGAACTAGCGGGGGGGTACAATGAGCAGTTCTTC.

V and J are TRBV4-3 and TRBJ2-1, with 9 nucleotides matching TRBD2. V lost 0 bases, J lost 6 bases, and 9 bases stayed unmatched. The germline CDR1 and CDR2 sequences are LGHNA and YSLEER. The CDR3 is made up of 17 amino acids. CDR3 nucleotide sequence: TGCGCCAGCAGCCAAGATCACCTAGCGGGATCGGGCAATGAGCAGTTCTTC. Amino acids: CASSQDHLAGSGNEQFF.

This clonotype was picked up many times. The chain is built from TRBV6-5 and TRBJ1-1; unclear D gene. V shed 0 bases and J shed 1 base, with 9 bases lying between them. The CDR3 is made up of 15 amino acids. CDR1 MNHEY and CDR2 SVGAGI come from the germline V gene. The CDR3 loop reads CASSYSGLSNTEAFF. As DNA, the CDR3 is TGTGCCAGCAGTTACTCTGGGCTCTCGAACACTGAAGCTTTCTTT.

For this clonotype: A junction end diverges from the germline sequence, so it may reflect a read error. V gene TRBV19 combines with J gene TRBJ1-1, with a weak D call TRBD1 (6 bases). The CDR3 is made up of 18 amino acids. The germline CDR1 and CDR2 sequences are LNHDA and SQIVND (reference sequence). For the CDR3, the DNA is TGTGCCAGTAGCCCGGACAGACCTCGGTACCTCATGAACACTGAAGCTTTGTTT. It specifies CASSPDRPRYLMNTEALF. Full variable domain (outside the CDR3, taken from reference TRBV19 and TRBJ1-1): DGGITQSPKYLFRKEGQNVTLSCEQNLNHDAMYWYRQDPGQGLRLIYYSQIVNDFQKGDIAEGYSVSREKKESFPLTVTSAQKNPTAFYLCASSPDRPRYLMNTEALFGQGTRLTVV.

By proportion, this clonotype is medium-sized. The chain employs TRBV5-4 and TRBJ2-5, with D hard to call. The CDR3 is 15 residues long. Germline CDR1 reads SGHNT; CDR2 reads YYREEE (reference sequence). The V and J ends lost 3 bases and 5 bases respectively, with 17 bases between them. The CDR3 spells CASSYAEFDGETQYF. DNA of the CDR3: TGTGCCAGCAGCTATGCCGAATTTGATGGGGAGACCCAGTACTTC. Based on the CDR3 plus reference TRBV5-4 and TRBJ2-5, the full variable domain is ETGVTQSPTHLIKTRGQQVTLRCSSQSGHNTVSWYQQALGQGPQFIFQYYREEENGRGNFPPRFSGLQFPNYSSELNVNALELDDSALYLCASSYAEFDGETQYFGPGTRLLVL.

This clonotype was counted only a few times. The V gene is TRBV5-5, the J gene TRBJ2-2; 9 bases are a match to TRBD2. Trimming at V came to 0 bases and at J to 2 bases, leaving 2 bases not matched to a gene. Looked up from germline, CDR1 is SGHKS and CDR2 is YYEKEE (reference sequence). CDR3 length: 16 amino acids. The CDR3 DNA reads TGTGCCAGCAGCTTGGTAGCGGGGGATAACACCGGGGAGCTGTTTTTT. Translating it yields CASSLVAGDNTGELFF. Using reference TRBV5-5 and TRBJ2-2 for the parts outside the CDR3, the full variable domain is DAGVTQSPTHLIKTRGQQVTLRCSPISGHKSVSWYQQVLGQGPQFIFQYYEKEERGRGNFPDRFSARQFPNYSSELNVNALLLGDSALYLCASSLVAGDNTGELFFGEGSRLTVL.

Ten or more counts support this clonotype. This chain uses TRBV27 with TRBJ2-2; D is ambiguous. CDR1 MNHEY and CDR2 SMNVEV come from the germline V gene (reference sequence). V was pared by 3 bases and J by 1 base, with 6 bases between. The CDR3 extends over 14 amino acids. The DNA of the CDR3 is TGTGCCAGCAGTTTGACAAGGAACACCGGGGAGCTGTTTTTT. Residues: CASSLTRNTGELFF.

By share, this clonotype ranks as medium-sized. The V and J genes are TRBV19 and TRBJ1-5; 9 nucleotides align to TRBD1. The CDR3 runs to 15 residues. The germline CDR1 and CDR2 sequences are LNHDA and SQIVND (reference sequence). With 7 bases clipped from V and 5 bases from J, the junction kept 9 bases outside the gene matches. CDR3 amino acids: CASTPGQGLDQPQHF. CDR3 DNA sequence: TGTGCCAGTACCCCAGGACAGGGGTTGGATCAGCCCCAGCATTTT. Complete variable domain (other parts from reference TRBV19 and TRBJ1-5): DGGITQSPKYLFRKEGQNVTLSCEQNLNHDAMYWYRQDPGQGLRLIYYSQIVNDFQKGDIAEGYSVSREKKESFPLTVTSAQKNPTAFYLCASTPGQGLDQPQHFGDGTRLSIL.

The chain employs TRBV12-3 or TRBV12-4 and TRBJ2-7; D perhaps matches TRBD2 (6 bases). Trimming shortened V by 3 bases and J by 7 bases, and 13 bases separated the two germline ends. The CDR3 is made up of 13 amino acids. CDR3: CASSFVMGGEQYV. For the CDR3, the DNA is TGTGCCAGCAGTTTCGTAATGGGGGGAGAGCAGTACGTC.

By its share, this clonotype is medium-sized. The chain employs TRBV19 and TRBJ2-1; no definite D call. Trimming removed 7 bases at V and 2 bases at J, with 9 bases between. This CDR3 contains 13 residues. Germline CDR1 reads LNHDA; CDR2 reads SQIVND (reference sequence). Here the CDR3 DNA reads TGTGCCAGTAATAGTGGGGCCTACAATGAGCAGTTCTTC. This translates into CASNSGAYNEQFF.

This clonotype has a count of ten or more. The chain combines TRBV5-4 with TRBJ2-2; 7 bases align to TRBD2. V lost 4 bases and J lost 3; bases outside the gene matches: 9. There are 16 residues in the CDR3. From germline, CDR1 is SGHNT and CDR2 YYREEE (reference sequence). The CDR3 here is CASSHGREQDTGELFF. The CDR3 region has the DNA TGTGCCAGCAGCCACGGGCGGGAGCAAGACACCGGGGAGCTGTTTTTT.

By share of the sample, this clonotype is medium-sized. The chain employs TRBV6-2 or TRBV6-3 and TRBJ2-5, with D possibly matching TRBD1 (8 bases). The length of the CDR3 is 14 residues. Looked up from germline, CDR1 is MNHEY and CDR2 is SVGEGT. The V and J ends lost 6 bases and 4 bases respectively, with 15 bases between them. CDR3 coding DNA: TGTGCCAGCAGGAGGACAGGGAGGGGAGAGACCCAGTACTTC. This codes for CASRRTGRGETQYF.

In DNA form, the CDR3 reads TGTGCCAGCAGCTCGATATTCACGGGCCGTGGCACTGAAGCTTTCTTT. Its protein is CASSSIFTGRGTEAFF. V usage is TRBV7-9 and J usage is TRBJ1-1; D not resolved. Germline V gene data show CDR1 as SEHNR and CDR2 as FQNEAQ (reference sequence). Deletions cut 4 bases from V and 4 bases from J, with 19 bases between. This CDR3 has 16 amino acids.

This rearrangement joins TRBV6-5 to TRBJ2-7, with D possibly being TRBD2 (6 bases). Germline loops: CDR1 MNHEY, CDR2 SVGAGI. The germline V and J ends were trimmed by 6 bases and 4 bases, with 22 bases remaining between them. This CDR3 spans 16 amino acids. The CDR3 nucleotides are TGTGCCAGCAGCCGGGACTTCGCCGGGACCCTATACGAGCAGTACGTC. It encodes CASSRDFAGTLYEQYV.

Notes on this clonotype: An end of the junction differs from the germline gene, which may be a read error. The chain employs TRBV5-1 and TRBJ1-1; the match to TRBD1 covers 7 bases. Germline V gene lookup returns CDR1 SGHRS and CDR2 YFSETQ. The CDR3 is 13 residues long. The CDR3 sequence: CSSSLGDSDEAFF. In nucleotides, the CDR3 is TGTTCCAGCAGCTTGGGGGACAGTGATGAAGCTTTCTTT.